This T cell receptor beta chain was sequenced during a study of shared clonotypes between healthy human individuals. The study's findings and limits: Represented genetic and exposure-history diversity was restricted by having few donors. The expectation was that sequencing depth would affect clonotype sharing among donors.

This CDR3 is 17 amino acids long. Germline V gene lookup returns CDR1 SGDLS and CDR2 YYNGEE. Trimming removed 3 bases from V and 0 bases from J, with 15 bases in between. Clones were sequenced by immunoSEQ multiplex PCR, and TCRdb holds only the in-frame ones, with some missing. The sample has approximately 2,300,000 clones; around 92% are singletons. CD4+ cells underwent separation, giving CD45RA+ naive and CD45RA-negative memory subsets. Note on this clone: Its antigen is unidentified.

The sample taken for sequencing was naive CD4+ T cells from PBMCs. The subset was: CD45RA+ positively selected. The rearrangement joins TRBV9 to TRBJ2-2; the D gene could be TRBD1 or TRBD2 (5 bases each). The receptor was derived from a man between 18 and 35 years old in good health. Some clones in this sample may be carry-over from other donors' samples. CDR3 in amino acids: CASSAHPLGANTGELFF. In DNA, the CDR3 is TGTGCCAGCAGCGCCCACCCCCTGGGGGCGAACACCGGGGAGCTGTTTTTT.